The 32 T cell receptor beta chains below all came from one sample that was sequenced in a study of T cell responses to AZD1222 COVID-19 vaccine. Assay used: immunoSEQ multiplex PCR; TCRdb lists only in-frame clones, some missing. In the table there are 100,000 to 150,000 clones, around 90% of which are singletons. The sequencing here drew on peripheral blood, taken on day 0 of AZD1222 vaccination. Receptor source: an adult in good health.

For the CDR3, the DNA is TGTGCCAGCAGTTTAGTGGCCAGCGTCACCGGGGAGCTGTTTTTT. Protein sequence: CASSLVASVTGELFF. The chain is built from TRBV27 and TRBJ2-2; D not certain. Germline loops: CDR1 MNHEY, CDR2 SMNVEV (reference sequence). The CDR3 covers 15 residues. V was shortened by 2 bases and J by 4 bases, with 11 bases between the two germline ends.

The V and J genes are TRBV28 and TRBJ2-5; 11 bases map to TRBD2. With V trimmed by 4 bases and J by 2 bases, 12 bases remained unmatched. This CDR3 has 18 amino acids. The germline gives CDR1 MDHEN, CDR2 SYDVKM. The CDR3 region has the DNA TGTGCCAGCAGTTCATGGCGCGAACTAGCGGGGGCTCAAGAGACCCAGTACTTC. It yields the protein CASSSWRELAGAQETQYF.

V is TRBV27 and J is TRBJ2-1, with TRBD1 matching 10 bases. The CDR3 loop spans 15 amino acids. Germline CDR1 reads MNHEY; CDR2 reads SMNVEV (reference sequence). J was trimmed by 9 bases and V by 8 bases; bases with no gene match: 13. CDR3 in amino acids: CASRPTGQGIVEQFF. The CDR3 coding sequence is TGTGCCAGCCGCCCAACGGGACAGGGGATTGTTGAGCAGTTCTTC.

This chain links TRBV4-1 with TRBJ2-1; possibly TRBD2 for D (6 bases). CDR1 and CDR2 from the germline V gene are MGHRA and YSYEKL. CDR3 length: 16 amino acids. The ends were cut back, 5 bases at V and 0 bases at J, with 14 bases in the middle. The DNA for the CDR3 is TGCGCCAGCAGCGGCGGGACTCCCCGCTCCTACAATGAGCAGTTCTTC. This encodes CASSGGTPRSYNEQFF.

V usage is TRBV27 and J usage is TRBJ1-5; unclear D gene. The CDR3 sequence is 14 residues long. The germline gives CDR1 MNHEY, CDR2 SMNVEV (reference sequence). The V end was cut by 5 bases, the J end by 5 bases, with 13 bases between. CDR3 amino acids: CASSPGLGDQPQHF. The CDR3 DNA reads TGTGCCAGCAGTCCCGGACTCGGGGATCAGCCCCAGCATTTT.

The chain is built from TRBV29-1 and TRBJ1-1; D call uncertain. V shed 0 bases and J shed 4 bases, with 18 bases lying between them. The V gene's germline CDR1 is SQVTM and CDR2 ANQGSEA. This CDR3 has 16 residues. This CDR3 is CSVEDLEPHGITEAFF. The CDR3 coding sequence is TGCAGCGTTGAAGATCTTGAGCCACATGGAATCACTGAAGCTTTCTTT.

The rearrangement joins TRBV25-1 to TRBJ1-1; 11 bases are shared with TRBD1. Germline V gives CDR1 MGHDK, CDR2 SYGVNS. The V and J ends lost 7 bases and 3 bases, in that order; junction bases with no gene match: 7. The CDR3 loop spans 15 amino acids. The CDR3 loop reads CASTDRGRGDTEAFF. CDR3 nucleotide sequence: TGTGCCAGCACGGACAGGGGGCGAGGAGACACTGAAGCTTTCTTT.

The J gene is TRBJ1-3, the V gene TRBV9; 8 nucleotides agree with TRBD1. CDR1 and CDR2 (germline): SGDLS, YYNGEE. With V trimmed by 4 bases and J by 2 bases, 11 bases remained unmatched. The CDR3 is 17 residues long. The CDR3 spells CASSLGTGDLAGNTIYF. The CDR3 coding sequence is TGTGCCAGCAGCCTTGGGACAGGCGACTTAGCTGGAAACACCATATATTTT.

The chain has TRBV11-3 and TRBJ2-5; 7 nucleotides line up with TRBD2. Unmatched junction bases numbered 10, after V lost 4 bases and J lost 5 bases. The CDR3 has 15 amino acids. Germline V gives CDR1 SGHNT, CDR2 YENEEA. The CDR3 DNA follows: TGTGCCAGCAGCTCCGGTGGAGGACTAGTTGAGACCCAGTACTTC. Amino acid sequence: CASSSGGGLVETQYF. The variable domain in full, with the rest retrieved from reference TRBV11-3 and TRBJ2-5, is EAGVVQSPRYKIIEKKQPVAFWCNPISGHNTLYWYLQNLGQGPELLIRYENEEAVDDSQLPKDRFSAERLKGVDSTLKIQPAELGDSAVYLCASSSGGGLVETQYFGPGTRLLVL.

The rearrangement uses TRBV18 and TRBJ1-1; D is uncertain. V was pared by 3 bases and J by 1 base, with 12 bases between. The germline V gene encodes CDR1 KGHSH and CDR2 LQKENI. The CDR3 is made up of 15 amino acids. CDR3 bases: TGTGCCAGCTCACCCTTGGGTCCGGAGAACACTGAAGCTTTCTTT. This codes for CASSPLGPENTEAFF.

The J gene is TRBJ2-1, the V gene TRBV5-1, with a weak D call TRBD1 (6 bases). Trimming took 4 bases from V and 7 from J, leaving 15 bases between them. The CDR3 is made up of 14 amino acids. Germline-derived CDR1 and CDR2 are SGHRS and YFSETQ. In DNA form, the CDR3 reads TGCGCCAGCAGCCTATCCGGGACACCAAATGAGCAGTTCTTC. Translation gives CASSLSGTPNEQFF.

The genes are TRBV3-1 (or the pseudogene TRBV3-2) and TRBJ1-1; possibly TRBD1 for D (6 bases). Germline CDR1 and CDR2: LGHDT and YNNKEL (reference sequence). The V end was cut by 4 bases, the J end by 3 bases, with 12 bases between. CDR3 size: 14 residues. The CDR3 coding sequence is TGTGCCAGCAGCCCGGGACATAAGGACACTGAAGCTTTCTTT. Protein sequence: CASSPGHKDTEAFF.

The chain links TRBV14 to TRBJ2-4; 8 bases map to TRBD2. Trimming removed 4 bases from V and 1 base from J; junction bases left unmatched: 12. There are 18 residues in the CDR3. CDR1 is SGHDN and CDR2 is FVKESK in the germline V gene. CDR3 in DNA: TGTGCCAGCAGCCCGAACCCCGGCGGGAGGAATGCCAAAAACATTCAGTACTTC. The encoded protein is CASSPNPGGRNAKNIQYF.

The CDR3 is CATSRELGQFTDTQYF. The CDR3 bases are TGTGCCACCAGCAGAGAGTTGGGGCAGTTCACAGATACGCAGTATTTT. The chain combines TRBV15 with TRBJ2-3; D might be TRBD1 (5 bases). The germline V and J ends were trimmed by 0 bases and 2 bases, with 12 bases remaining between them. CDR1 and CDR2 from the germline V gene are LNHNV and YYDKDF (reference sequence). This CDR3 contains 16 residues.

This chain uses TRBV6-5 with TRBJ1-3; D call uncertain. V lost 8 bases to trimming and J lost 0 bases, with 11 bases between them. The CDR3 has 14 residues. Per germline, CDR1 MNHEY and CDR2 SVGAGI. CDR3 sequence: CASSAGHSGNTIYF. For the CDR3, the DNA is TGTGCCAGCTCAGCAGGCCACTCTGGAAACACCATATATTTT.

The gene calls are TRBV4-3 and TRBJ2-1, with D possibly TRBD2 on 6 matching bases. Trimming took off 0 bases at V and 4 bases at J, with 13 bases between the two ends. The CDR3 covers 16 residues. Germline-derived CDR1 and CDR2 are LGHNA and YSLEER. The CDR3 region is CASSQDSGTHYNEQFF. The CDR3 nucleotides read TGCGCCAGCAGCCAAGATTCCGGGACTCATTACAATGAGCAGTTCTTC.

The chain joins TRBV19 to TRBJ2-1, with 10 bases identical to TRBD2. The CDR3 loop spans 16 amino acids. Germline CDR1 LNHDA, CDR2 SQIVND (reference sequence). The ends lost 3 bases at V and 3 bases at J; junction bases unmatched: 5. The CDR3 spells CASSILAGAYYNEQFF. CDR3 coding DNA: TGTGCCAGTAGTATCCTAGCGGGGGCCTACTACAATGAGCAGTTCTTC.

The V gene is TRBV19, the J gene TRBJ2-2; tentative D call: TRBD1 (6 bases). V was pared by 4 bases and J by 6 bases, with 15 bases between. The length of the CDR3 is 15 residues. CDR1 is LNHDA, CDR2 SQIVND, per germline (reference sequence). Here the CDR3 DNA reads TGTGCCAGTAGTAAGACAGGTGGGGTCCCCGGGGAGCTGTTTTTT. It translates to CASSKTGGVPGELFF.

The rearrangement joins TRBV30 to TRBJ1-2; D is ambiguous. Germline values: CDR1 GTSNPN, CDR2 SVGIG (reference sequence). The V end lost 0 bases, the J end lost 2 bases, and 7 bases lay between the germline ends. The CDR3 is 13 residues long. DNA for the CDR3: TGTGCCTGGAGTGTACAGAGGAACTATGGCTACACCTTC. Translating gives CAWSVQRNYGYTF.

Turning to this clone: The CDR3 does not end in the conserved phenylalanine or tryptophan, so this is likely a read error. The DNA is left out, because the CDR3 cannot be placed on it with certainty; the CDR3 is given as TCRdb lists it. The chain uses TRBV27 and TRBJ1-2. The CDR3 numbers 16 amino acids, ends counted. The V gene's germline CDR1 is MNHEY and CDR2 SMNVEV (reference sequence). This CDR3 is CASSLLCRGQMPKEGI.

In DNA, the CDR3 is TGCGCCAGCAGCCAAGAGGTAGGGGCGGCTGGAAACACCATATATTTT. Translated, it gives CASSQEVGAAGNTIYF. This chain links TRBV4-1 with TRBJ1-3, with D tentatively TRBD1 (5 bases). CDR3 length: 16 amino acids. Trimming cost V 0 bases and J 2 bases, with 11 bases left between them. The germline V gene encodes CDR1 MGHRA and CDR2 YSYEKL.

The chain joins TRBV29-1 to TRBJ1-2, with D perhaps matching TRBD1 (6 bases). Deletions cut 7 bases from V and 7 bases from J, with 19 bases between. This CDR3 contains 13 residues. CDR1 and CDR2 from the germline V gene are SQVTM and ANQGSEA. CDR3 coding DNA: TGCAGCGGCGGGGAGGGGGAGTGGAGTGGCTACACCTTC. This codes for CSGGEGEWSGYTF.

The CDR3 coding sequence is TGTGCCAGCAGATTCGAGTATAGCAATCAGCCCCAGCATTTT. It encodes CASRFEYSNQPQHF. The chain employs TRBV2 and TRBJ1-5; D unclear. V gave up 6 bases and J gave up 0 bases, with 9 bases separating them. CDR1 and CDR2 (germline): SNHLY, FYNNEI. The CDR3 totals 14 residues.

The chain uses TRBV5-1 and TRBJ2-2; TRBD1 matches at 7 bases. This CDR3 region has 14 residues. Germline V CDR1 and CDR2: SGHRS, YFSETQ. V dropped 5 bases and J dropped 4; count of bases not matched to a gene: 5. The CDR3 sequence is CASSSGQITGELFF. CDR3 nucleotides: TGCGCCAGCAGTTCGGGACAGATCACCGGGGAGCTGTTTTTT.

This clone was seen a single time. V usage is TRBV11-3 and J usage is TRBJ2-1, with 13 bases identical to TRBD2. The CDR3 totals 17 residues. J lost 9 bases, V lost 0 bases, and 8 bases had no gene match. The germline V gene encodes CDR1 SGHNT and CDR2 YENEEA. CDR3 coding DNA: TGTGCCAGCAGCTTAGATTTGGGACTAGCGGGGTCAGGTGAGCAGTTCTTC. It encodes CASSLDLGLAGSGEQFF.

CDR3 nucleotide sequence: TGTGCCTGGGGGACAGGTAGCTCACCCCTCCACTTT. As protein: CAWGTGSSPLHF. V gene TRBV30 combines with J gene TRBJ1-6; 8 nucleotides line up with TRBD1. J lost 10 bases, V lost 5 bases, and 4 bases had no gene match. CDR1 GTSNPN and CDR2 SVGIG come from the germline V gene (reference sequence). The CDR3 is 12 residues long.

V and J are TRBV7-2 and TRBJ2-1; unclear D gene. The CDR3 is made up of 16 amino acids. CDR1 and CDR2 (germline): SGHTA, FQGNSA. V was trimmed by 2 bases and J by 0 bases, leaving 11 bases between them. CDR3 bases: TGTGCCAGCAGCTTAAACTCTCCGAGCTCCTACAATGAGCAGTTCTTC. It yields the protein CASSLNSPSSYNEQFF.

The count of this clone is one. The chain couples TRBV6-5 to TRBJ1-5, with a tentative D call TRBD1 (5 bases). V shed 5 bases and J shed 7 bases, with 18 bases lying between them. This CDR3 has 15 residues. Germline V gene lookup returns CDR1 MNHEY and CDR2 SVGAGI. The CDR3 coding sequence is TGTGCCAGCAGTCCCAGGTGGAGTTCAGGGCAGCCCCAGCATTTT. It yields the protein CASSPRWSSGQPQHF.

This chain links TRBV10-3 with TRBJ2-1; D perhaps matches TRBD1 (7 bases). The V gene's germline CDR1 is ENHRY and CDR2 SYGVKD. The CDR3 loop spans 14 amino acids. Deletions cut 3 bases from V and 9 bases from J, with 15 bases between. Here the CDR3 reads CAISDRAEGAEQFF. CDR3 coding DNA: TGTGCCATCAGTGATAGGGCGGAGGGGGCTGAGCAGTTCTTC.

This chain links TRBV5-4 with TRBJ2-7; no reliable D call. This CDR3 is built from 13 residues. The germline gives CDR1 SGHNT, CDR2 YYREEE (reference sequence). V was shortened by 0 bases and J by 3 bases, with 7 bases between the two germline ends. The CDR3 sequence: CASSLGQVYEQYF. CDR3 bases: TGTGCCAGCAGCTTGGGACAAGTCTACGAGCAGTACTTC.

This sequence joins TRBV7-2 and TRBJ1-3; 8 bases match TRBD1. CDR3 size: 18 residues. Germline V lookup: CDR1 SGHTA, CDR2 FQGNSA. V trimming: 3 bases; J trimming: 0 bases; junction bases outside the gene matches: 10. CDR3 amino acids: CASSFRGHRSSSGNTIYF. The CDR3 nucleotides are TGTGCCAGCAGCTTCAGGGGGCATCGTTCAAGCTCTGGAAACACCATATATTTT.

This clone was seen a few times. J is TRBJ1-1 and V is TRBV3-1 (or the pseudogene TRBV3-2); 7 bases are a match to TRBD1. The CDR3 has 13 amino acids. Germline loops: CDR1 LGHDT, CDR2 YNNKEL (reference sequence). J gave up 11 bases and V 2 bases, and 8 bases lay outside the gene matches. CDR3 sequence: CASSQTGEGEAFF. The DNA for the CDR3 is TGTGCCAGCAGCCAAACAGGGGAAGGAGAGGCTTTCTTT.